The 21 T cell receptor beta chains below come from one sample, sequenced in a study of blood T cells in healthy people across ages (dated by TCRdb to between 2015 and 2017). The library came from 5' RACE. The listed sequencing device is Illumina HiSeq 2500. A second PCR of about 7 to 12 cycles was run with a J-beta primer mix and a sample-barcoded 5' primer. The public reads were reanalyzed by TCRdb: fastp trimming at Q25, MiXCR alignment, in-frame beta chains only. Each CDR3 protein appears once, grouped with its most common genes and DNA. For this sample there are about 800,000 distinct CDR3 sequences; over 45% appear just once. The ten largest clones represent roughly 20% of the sample. The sample consisted of blood. These receptors came from a young man in good health.

V and J are TRBV20-1 and TRBJ1-4, with a tentative D call TRBD1 (6 bases). Trimming shortened V by 4 bases and J by 11 bases, and 11 bases separated the two germline ends. Germline values: CDR1 DFQATT, CDR2 SNEGSKA (reference sequence). CDR3 length equals 11 residues. CDR3 sequence (DNA): TGCAGTGCTACGGACAGTTTGAAACTGTTTTTT. This gives the protein CSATDSLKLFF.

In DNA, the CDR3 is TGCAGTGCCCATGATGGTGGGCATTTCAACGAGCAGTACTTC. Its protein product is CSAHDGGHFNEQYF. The chain combines TRBV20-1 with TRBJ2-7; D remains unclear. This CDR3 is 14 amino acids long. The germline V and J ends were trimmed by 6 bases and 5 bases, with 20 bases remaining between them. Germline V gives CDR1 DFQATT, CDR2 SNEGSKA (reference sequence).

In DNA, the CDR3 is TGTGCCAGCAGTTACTCGATTGGGCAGGGGTTTGGCCAAGAGACCCAGTACTTC. Its protein product is CASSYSIGQGFGQETQYF. This sequence joins TRBV6-7 and TRBJ2-5; D perhaps matches TRBD1 (6 bases). TRBV6-7 is reported as an ORF; its role is uncertain. The CDR3 consists of 18 residues. With 0 bases removed from V and 1 base from J, the gap between germline ends came to 18 bases.

The chain combines TRBV3-1 with TRBJ2-7; tentatively, D is TRBD1 (6 bases). The germline V gene encodes CDR1 LGHDT and CDR2 YNNKEL (reference sequence). V was clipped by 2 bases and J by 4 bases, with 12 bases between them. The length of the CDR3 is 14 residues. Here the CDR3 reads CASSQTQGPYEQYF. Here the CDR3 DNA reads TGTGCCAGCAGCCAAACGCAGGGGCCGTACGAGCAGTACTTC.

The chain has TRBV6-5 and TRBJ2-1; a weak D match, TRBD2 (5 bases). The V end lost 6 bases, the J end lost 9 bases, and 18 bases lay between the germline ends. This CDR3 has 14 amino acids. Germline V gene sequence: CDR1 MNHEY, CDR2 SVGAGI. CDR3 loop: CASSFGLPATEQFF. CDR3 DNA sequence: TGTGCCAGCAGCTTCGGACTCCCAGCTACTGAGCAGTTCTTC.

In this sample, this clonotype turned up many times. CDR3 loop: CASSQDLNQPQHF. CDR3 sequence (DNA): TGTGCCAGCAGCCAAGACCTAAATCAGCCCCAGCATTTT. V gene TRBV3-1 combines with J gene TRBJ1-5; D unresolved. The CDR3 length is 13 residues. V shed 0 bases and J shed 4 bases, with 4 bases lying between them. The germline gives CDR1 LGHDT, CDR2 YNNKEL (reference sequence).

The CDR3: CASSSRAGGLGEQFF. The CDR3 DNA is TGTGCCAGCAGTTCCCGGGCGGGAGGGCTTGGTGAGCAGTTCTTC. The chain uses TRBV6-2 or TRBV6-3 and TRBJ2-1; 9 nucleotides match TRBD2. The CDR3 contains 15 residues. After removal of 4 bases from V and 9 bases from J, the junction contained 10 bases not matched to a gene. The V gene's germline CDR1 is MNHEY and CDR2 SVGEGT.

The chain carries TRBV10-2 and TRBJ1-2; TRBD1 matches 7 bases. Per the germline V gene, CDR1 is WSHSY and CDR2 is SAAADI. Unmatched junction bases numbered 9, after V lost 5 bases and J lost 0 bases. The CDR3 length is 16 residues. The chain's CDR3 is CASSYQTGRANYGYTF. DNA for the CDR3: TGCGCCAGCAGTTACCAGACAGGGAGAGCTAACTATGGCTACACCTTC.

In the case of this clonotype: Sequence at one end of the junction differs from germline and may be a read error. This chain's CDR3 is CASSPRTTSIDTQYF. In DNA, the CDR3 is TGTGCCAGCAGCCCAAGGACGACCAGCATAGATACGCAGTATTTT. The chain couples TRBV3-1 to TRBJ2-3; D is unclear. Germline V gene lookup returns CDR1 LGHDT and CDR2 YNNKEL (reference sequence). CDR3 size: 15 residues.

The chain joins TRBV29-1 to TRBJ2-4, with 7 bases identical to TRBD2. The tail of the sequence fits TRBJ2-7 better, so the J call may be wrong. Per the germline V gene, CDR1 is SQVTM and CDR2 is ANQGSEA. The CDR3 covers 15 residues. The CDR3 is CSVVYSTSVFYEQYF. The CDR3 coding sequence is TGCAGCGTGGTCTATAGCACTAGCGTTTTCTACGAGCAGTACTTC.

This chain links TRBV20-1 with TRBJ2-7; TRBD1 is a possible D gene (6 bases). Germline CDR1 is DFQATT and CDR2 is SNEGSKA (reference sequence). The CDR3 covers 15 residues. V dropped 3 bases and J dropped 2 bases, with 17 bases sitting between them. For the CDR3, the DNA is TGCAGTGCTAGGGATCAGGGGCGATTGACCTACGAGCAGTACTTC. Amino acids: CSARDQGRLTYEQYF.

In the case of this clonotype: A junction end diverges from the germline sequence, so it may reflect a read error. DNA of the CDR3: TGTGCCAGCAGCTTAGCATGGCCAGGGGGTGGCCACACCTTC. It translates to CASSLAWPGGGHTF. V gene TRBV7-9 combines with J gene TRBJ1-2, with 7 nucleotides matching TRBD1. This CDR3 region has 14 residues. From germline, CDR1 is SEHNR and CDR2 FQNEAQ (reference sequence).

The chain is built from TRBV24-1 and TRBJ2-3, with D tentatively TRBD1 or TRBD2 (6 bases each). With 6 bases removed from V and 2 bases from J, the gap between germline ends came to 11 bases. This CDR3 is 14 amino acids long. Germline loops: CDR1 KGHDR, CDR2 SFDVKD. CDR3 nucleotide sequence: TGTGCCACCAGTCCGAGGGGGGACACAGATACGCAGTATTTT. Residues: CATSPRGDTDTQYF.

The chain recombines TRBV20-1 with TRBJ2-1, with 9 bases identical to TRBD2. Germline CDR1 is DFQATT and CDR2 is SNEGSKA (reference sequence). The CDR3 has 17 amino acids. The V segment lost 1 base and the J segment 0 bases; nucleotides outside the gene matches: 7. CDR3 in amino acids: CSARVLSGSGSYNEQFF. The DNA for the CDR3 is TGCAGTGCTAGAGTCCTTAGCGGGAGCGGCTCCTACAATGAGCAGTTCTTC.

The gene calls are TRBV13 and TRBJ2-7; possibly TRBD1 for D (6 bases). Trimming shortened V by 5 bases and J by 5 bases, and 16 bases separated the two germline ends. Germline V CDR1 and CDR2: PRHDT, FYEKMQ (reference sequence). This CDR3 contains 14 residues. The CDR3 loop is CASSLGQLDDEQYF. The CDR3 region has the DNA TGTGCCAGCAGCCTCGGACAGCTAGATGACGAGCAGTACTTC.

V gene TRBV3-1 combines with J gene TRBJ1-1; D gene unclear. CDR3 length equals 12 residues. Germline lookup yields CDR1 LGHDT and CDR2 YNNKEL (reference sequence). V lost 6 bases, J lost 1 base, and 6 bases lay in between. The CDR3 spells CASRDPNTEAFF. The CDR3 DNA reads as TGTGCCAGCAGGGACCCGAACACTGAAGCTTTCTTT.

The rearrangement links TRBV5-6 to TRBJ2-7; D is possibly TRBD1 (5 bases). V was clipped by 6 bases and J by 0 bases, with 10 bases between them. The CDR3 runs to 13 residues. Germline values: CDR1 SGHDT, CDR2 YYEEEE. Here the CDR3 DNA reads TGTGCCAGCAACGTAGACAGCTCCTACGAGCAGTACTTC. Its protein is CASNVDSSYEQYF. Full variable domain (rest looked up from reference TRBV5-6 and TRBJ2-7): DAGVTQSPTHLIKTRGQQVTLRCSPKSGHDTVSWYQQALGQGPQFIFQYYEEEERQRGNFPDRFSGHQFPNYSSELNVNALLLGDSALYLCASNVDSSYEQYFGPGTRLTVT.

This chain joins TRBV5-1 and TRBJ2-1, with D possibly TRBD2 on 5 matching bases. The CDR3 contains 15 residues. CDR1 and CDR2 (germline): SGHRS, YFSETQ. V was shortened by 6 bases and J by 4 bases, with 17 bases between the two germline ends. This chain's CDR3 is CASIRDHSLYNEQFF. The CDR3 region has the DNA TGCGCCAGCATCCGGGATCATAGTTTATACAATGAGCAGTTCTTC.

This sequence joins TRBV25-1 and TRBJ2-7, with 9 bases fitting TRBD2. CDR1 is MGHDK, CDR2 SYGVNS, per germline. CDR3 size: 11 residues. CDR3 nucleotides: TGTGAGCGGGAGGTTTACTACGAGCAGTACTTC. Translation: CEREVYYEQYF.

For this clonotype: The junction and the germline gene differ at one end; a read error may be behind it. V is TRBV4-3 and J is TRBJ2-7, with D possibly matching TRBD2 (6 bases). The CDR3 extends over 16 amino acids. Looked up from germline, CDR1 is LGHNA and CDR2 is YSLEER. The CDR3 DNA sequence: TGCGCCAACAGCCAAGTCCGGGGGACTCCCTCCTACGAGCAGTACTTC. As protein: CANSQVRGTPSYEQYF.

This chain joins TRBV12-3 or TRBV12-4 and TRBJ2-7; D uncertain. This CDR3 is built from 15 residues. Trimming stripped 5 bases from V and 7 bases from J, with 21 bases between. CDR3 DNA sequence: TGTGCCAGCAGTCCCGGCCCTGGTGGTGGAAATGAGCAGTACTTC. This codes for CASSPGPGGGNEQYF.